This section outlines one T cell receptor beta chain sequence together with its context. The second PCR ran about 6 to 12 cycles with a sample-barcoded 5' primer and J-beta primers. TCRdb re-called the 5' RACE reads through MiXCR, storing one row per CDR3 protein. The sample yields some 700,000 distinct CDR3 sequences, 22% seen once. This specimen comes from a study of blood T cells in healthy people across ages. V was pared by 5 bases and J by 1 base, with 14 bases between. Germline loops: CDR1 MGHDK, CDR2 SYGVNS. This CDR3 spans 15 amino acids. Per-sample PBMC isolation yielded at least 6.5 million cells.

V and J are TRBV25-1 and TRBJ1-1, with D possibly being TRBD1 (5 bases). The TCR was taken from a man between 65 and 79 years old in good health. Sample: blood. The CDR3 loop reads CASSSTGRPNTEAFF. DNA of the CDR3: TGTGCCAGCAGTTCTACGGGACGGCCGAACACTGAAGCTTTCTTT.